This TCR beta chain was retrieved from a study of identical twins. Whole-study findings and limits: While abundant cord blood beta clonotypes carried fewer insertions, memory repertoires showed no such pattern. Excess low generation probability was seen in twin-shared out-of-frame alpha sequences.

TCRdb recomputed calls from the 5' RACE reads with MiXCR, one row per CDR3 protein. The sample contains some 440,000 distinct CDR3 sequences, 24% of which appear only once. The CDR3 totals 15 residues. V gave up 4 bases and J gave up 4 bases, with 16 bases separating them. Germline CDR1 MNHEY, CDR2 SVGEGT. This clonotype was seen a few times. Its specificity is not known. Donors were all healthy Caucasians. In addition, the sample was reused for a study of T cells expressing NK-cell markers. In that study: The CD3+CD56-NKG2C+ fraction of a handful of donors was likewise dominated by these clonotypes.

The origin of this receptor is a woman aged 18-29 years in good health. The V and J genes are TRBV6-2 or TRBV6-3 and TRBJ1-2; perhaps TRBD1 as D (5 bases). What was sequenced was CD4+ T cells sorted from blood. Written as DNA, the CDR3 is TGTGCCAGCAGTTCTCAGGGACGGACCCTCTATGGCTACACCTTC. It yields the protein CASSSQGRTLYGYTF.